These 9 T cell receptor beta chains were sequenced from one sample in a study of blood T cell repertoires in COVID-19. Profiled with immunoSEQ multiplex PCR; TCRdb holds only in-frame clones, not every one. Here the sample spans under 300,000 clones, around nine tenths being singletons. Sequenced input: peripheral blood. The receptors shown here come from a woman between 40 and 55 years old who had recovered from COVID-19.

The rearrangement links TRBV7-2 to TRBJ2-1, with 9 bases fitting TRBD2. CDR3 size: 14 residues. Germline V gives CDR1 SGHTA, CDR2 FQGNSA. V gave up 3 bases and J gave up 5 bases; unmatched junction bases: 2. CDR3 amino acids: CASSLGLANNEQFF. The CDR3 DNA reads as TGTGCCAGCAGCTTGGGACTAGCTAACAATGAGCAGTTCTTC. The whole variable domain, filled in from reference TRBV7-2 and TRBJ2-1, reads GAGVSQSPSNKVTEKGKDVELRCDPISGHTALYWYRQSLGQGLEFLIYFQGNSAPDKSGLPSDRFSAERTGGSVSTLTIQRTQQEDSAVYLCASSLGLANNEQFFGPGTRLTVL.

The chain links TRBV3-1 (or the pseudogene TRBV3-2) to TRBJ1-5, with TRBD1 identical over 7 bases. The germline CDR1 and CDR2 sequences are LGHDT and YNNKEL (reference sequence). The V gene end was trimmed by 3 bases and the J gene end by 0 bases; junction bases not matched to a gene: 5. This CDR3 spans 16 amino acids. The CDR3 nucleotides are TGTGCCAGCAGCCACCGGGACAGAAATAGCAATCAGCCCCAGCATTTT. It translates to CASSHRDRNSNQPQHF.

This clone was observed at least ten times. The chain uses TRBV5-1 and TRBJ1-5, with TRBD1 as a possible D gene (5 bases). CDR3 length: 14 amino acids. Trimming shortened V by 1 base and J by 4 bases, and 9 bases separated the two germline ends. Germline assignment: CDR1 SGHRS and CDR2 YFSETQ. The CDR3 region has the DNA TGCGCCAGCAGCTTGTGGGGCGATAATCAGCCCCAGCATTTT. Its translation: CASSLWGDNQPQHF.

This rearrangement joins TRBV4-3 to TRBJ2-3, with 12 bases aligning to TRBD2. CDR3 size: 19 residues. Unmatched junction bases numbered 8, after V lost 1 base and J lost 0 bases. Germline V gives CDR1 LGHNA, CDR2 YSLEER. In DNA form, the CDR3 reads TGCGCCAGCAGCCAAGCCCCACTAGCGGGAGGACTTAGCACAGATACGCAGTATTTT. Its translation: CASSQAPLAGGLSTDTQYF.

The chain links TRBV6-2 or TRBV6-3 to TRBJ1-5; D gene unclear. The CDR3 has 16 residues. V was trimmed by 0 bases and J by 2 bases, leaving 11 bases between them. The germline V gene encodes CDR1 MNHEY and CDR2 SVGEGT. The CDR3 region is CASSYSGGRGNQPQHF. In DNA, the CDR3 is TGTGCCAGCAGTTACTCCGGCGGTCGGGGCAATCAGCCCCAGCATTTT.

This chain links TRBV18 with TRBJ2-7; TRBD1 agrees at 11 bases. V trimming: 5 bases; J trimming: 4 bases; junction bases outside the gene matches: 7. Per germline, CDR1 KGHSH and CDR2 LQKENI. There are 15 residues in the CDR3. This chain's CDR3 is CASSMRDRGSYEQYF. The CDR3 DNA sequence: TGTGCCAGCTCAATGCGGGACAGGGGGTCATACGAGCAGTACTTC.

This clone was seen just once. This chain uses TRBV14 with TRBJ1-2, with TRBD1 as a possible D gene (6 bases). CDR3 length equals 15 residues. CDR1 is SGHDN and CDR2 is FVKESK in the germline V gene. Trimming shortened V by 0 bases and J by 4 bases, and 12 bases separated the two germline ends. CDR3 residues: CASSQDNTGLYGYTF. The CDR3 bases are TGTGCCAGCAGCCAAGATAACACAGGGCTCTATGGCTACACCTTC.

As DNA, the CDR3 is TGTGCCAGCAGGGAGACAGGGATCAATGAGCAGTTCTTC. This gives the protein CASRETGINEQFF. This chain uses TRBV6-5 with TRBJ2-1; 7 nucleotides agree with TRBD1. Looked up from germline, CDR1 is MNHEY and CDR2 is SVGAGI. The J segment lost 6 bases and the V segment lost 6 bases, leaving 5 bases of the junction unmatched. This CDR3 region has 13 residues.

This chain uses TRBV2 with TRBJ1-4; 9 positions match TRBD1. The CDR3 consists of 15 residues. V shed 8 bases and J 6 bases; nucleotides not matched to a gene: 10. The germline V gene encodes CDR1 SNHLY and CDR2 FYNNEI. As DNA, the CDR3 is TGTGCCAGCTCCCGGGACAGGGTAATAGATGAAAAACTGTTTTTT. It specifies CASSRDRVIDEKLFF.